The following is a T cell receptor (beta chain) sequence with its context. This sample stems from a study of breast tumors, draining lymph nodes, adjacent tissues. TCRdb reanalysed the multiplex PCR reads using MiXCR and keeps one entry per CDR3 protein. Among about 15,000 distinct CDR3 sequences, just under 45% were seen once, and the ten largest hold 13%. V lost 5 bases and J lost 1, with 23 bases in between. The CDR3 is 17 amino acids. CDR1 is DFQATT and CDR2 is SNEGSKA in the germline V gene (reference sequence). The chain couples TRBV20-1 to TRBJ1-2, with a possible D match to TRBD1 (5 bases). This receptor was obtained from a female donor with breast cancer. Some clones in this sample may be carry-over from other donors' samples. The specimen sequenced was tumor-adjacent breast tissue. CDR3 DNA: TGCAGTGCTGAGATGCCCGAGGAAGGGGTCCGTAACTATGGCTACACCTTC. The encoded protein is CSAEMPEEGVRNYGYTF.